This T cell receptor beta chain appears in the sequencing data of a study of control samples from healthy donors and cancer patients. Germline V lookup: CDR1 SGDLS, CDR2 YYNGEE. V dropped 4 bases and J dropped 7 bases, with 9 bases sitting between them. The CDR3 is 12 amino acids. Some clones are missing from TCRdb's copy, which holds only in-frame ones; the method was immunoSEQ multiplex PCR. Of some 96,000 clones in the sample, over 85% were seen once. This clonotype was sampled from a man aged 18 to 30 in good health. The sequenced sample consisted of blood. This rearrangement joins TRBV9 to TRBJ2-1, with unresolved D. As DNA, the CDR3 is TGTGCCAGCAGCCATCATCCTAATGAGCAGTTCTTC. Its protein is CASSHHPNEQFF.